A single TCR beta chain is shown here with its context. The data derive from a study of blood T cell repertoires in COVID-19. The wider study: T cells, B-cell-depleted T cells, or PBMCs supplied cDNA or gDNA.

Produced via immunoSEQ multiplex PCR; TCRdb's table is partial and in-frame only. The sample lists about 260,000 clones, approximately 79% occurring once. Categorization into cohorts depended on clinical history that participants reported. The TCR sequence derives from a man between 25 and 39 years old with acute COVID-19. Material for sequencing was PBMCs or T cells enriched from blood (not recorded which).

DNA for the CDR3: TGTGCCAGCAGTTACGGGGCAGGGGCTCAGCCCCAGCATTTT. Translating it yields CASSYGAGAQPQHF. This chain links TRBV6-2 or TRBV6-3 with TRBJ1-5, with D perhaps matching TRBD1 (6 bases). V lost 2 bases to trimming and J lost 6 bases, with 11 bases between them. Germline V gives CDR1 MNHEY, CDR2 SVGEGT. The CDR3 has 14 amino acids.